Listed below are T cell receptor beta chains from one sample, sequenced in a study of cytomegalovirus exposure and HLA in healthy donors. Assay: immunoSEQ multiplex PCR; the TCRdb copy retains only in-frame clones and omits some. The sample has more than 150,000 clones, roughly 75% seen once. The sequenced sample was PBMCs. The receptors come from a woman between 25 and 40 years old in good health and CMV-seronegative. CDR3s include the opening cysteine and the closing phenylalanine or tryptophan. A D gene is named only where the DNA matches it firmly. Where a row states a size, it is once, few, many or the class of an expanded clone; other rows omit it.

D gene | J gene | V gene | clone size | CDR3 protein | CDR3 DNA
TRBD1 | TRBJ1-1 | TRBV4-3 | few | CASSQDSGTGGFF | TGCGCCAGCAGCCAAGATTCCGGGACAGGGGGTTTCTTT
TRBD2 | TRBJ2-1 | TRBV19 | NA | CASRGLEAGGPGNEQFF | TGTGCCAGTAGGGGGCTGGAGGCGGGGGGGCCAGGCAATGAGCAGTTCTTC
NA | TRBJ1-2 | TRBV7-4 | NA | CASSLDYTGGYTF | TGTGCCAGCAGCTTAGACTACACCGGCGGCTACACCTTC
NA | TRBJ1-2 | TRBV29-1 | NA | CSAGGEGSTNYGYTF | TGCAGCGCTGGGGGCGAGGGGAGTACTAACTATGGCTACACCTTC
NA | TRBJ1-1 | TRBV5-1 | NA | CASSLYGEMNTEAFF | TGCGCCAGCAGCTTGTATGGAGAAATGAACACTGAAGCTTTCTTT
TRBD2 | TRBJ2-3 | TRBV4-2 | NA | CASSQQSGEDTQYF | TGTGCCAGCAGCCAACAGAGCGGGGAAGATACGCAGTATTTT
NA | TRBJ2-7 | TRBV4-2 | NA | CASSQATVVSYEQYF | TGTGCCAGCAGCCAAGCGACAGTCGTCTCCTACGAGCAGTACTTC
TRBD2 | TRBJ2-7 | TRBV5-1 | once | CASSPEGGPGEQYF | TGCGCCAGCAGCCCAGAGGGAGGGCCCGGGGAGCAGTACTTC
TRBD2 | TRBJ2-3 | TRBV5-1 | NA | CASRREPQGHTQYF | TGCGCCAGCAGGCGGGAGCCCCAGGGCCATACGCAGTATTTT
NA | TRBJ2-7 | TRBV6-5 | NA | CASSYSTTNYEQYF | TGTGCCAGCAGTTACTCTACAACAAATTACGAGCAGTACTTC
TRBD1 | TRBJ2-7 | TRBV19 | NA | CASNPGTGGIEQYF | TGTGCCAGTAACCCCGGGACAGGGGGCATCGAGCAGTACTTC
TRBD1 | TRBJ1-5 | TRBV6-5 | NA | CASSYEGGAGQPQHF | TGTGCCAGCAGTTACGAAGGGGGCGCGGGTCAGCCCCAGCATTTT
TRBD1 | TRBJ1-1 | TRBV7-2 | once | CASSLAGTATEAFF | TGTGCCAGCAGCTTAGCCGGGACAGCCACTGAAGCTTTCTTT
TRBD1 | TRBJ2-2 | TRBV5-1 | NA | CASSSGTGNTGELFF | TGCGCCAGCAGCTCTGGGACAGGTAACACCGGGGAGCTGTTTTTT
NA | TRBJ1-5 | TRBV6-1 | NA | CASSQSVRTTAF | TGTGCCAGCAGTCAAAGCGTCCGGACAACCGCTTTT
TRBD2 | TRBJ2-3 | TRBV19 | NA | CASSMQRGNTDTQYF | TGTGCCAGTAGTATGCAGCGGGGGAACACAGATACGCAGTATTTT
NA | TRBJ2-7 | TRBV4-2 | once | CASSLRGRFEQYF | TGTGCCAGCAGCCTCAGGGGACGGTTCGAGCAGTACTTC
NA | TRBJ2-2 | TRBV15 | NA | CATSRDRTASNTGELFF | TGTGCCACCAGCAGAGATCGAACAGCTTCGAACACCGGGGAGCTGTTTTTT
TRBD1 | TRBJ2-3 | TRBV5-1 | few | CASSKGQGTDTQYF | TGCGCCAGCAGCAAGGGACAGGGCACAGATACGCAGTATTTT
TRBD2 | TRBJ2-5 | TRBV6-4 | NA | CASSETSGGKETQYF | TGTGCCAGCAGTGAGACTAGCGGGGGGAAAGAGACCCAGTACTTC
NA | TRBJ2-3 | TRBV18 | NA | CASSPLADTQYF | TGTGCCAGCTCACCCTTAGCGGATACGCAGTATTTT
TRBD2 | TRBJ2-1 | TRBV18 | NA | CASSVGTSGGHYNEQFF | TGTGCCAGCTCAGTAGGGACTAGCGGGGGGCACTACAATGAGCAGTTCTTC
TRBD1 | TRBJ1-5 | TRBV6-1 | NA | CASSGTGDYQPQHF | TGTGCCAGCAGTGGAACAGGGGATTATCAGCCCCAGCATTTT
NA | TRBJ2-7 | TRBV29-1 | once | CSADRGGYEQYF | TGCAGCGCCGATAGGGGGGGCTACGAGCAGTACTTC
NA | TRBJ1-4 | TRBV4-3 | few | CASSQIRATNEKLFF | TGCGCCAGCAGCCAAATCAGGGCGACTAATGAAAAACTGTTTTTT
TRBD1 | TRBJ1-2 | TRBV7-2 | once | CASSFLTAGTGTNYGYTF | TGTGCCAGCAGCTTCCTAACCGCCGGGACAGGGACTAACTATGGCTACACCTTC
NA | TRBJ2-5 | TRBV30 | NA | CAWRGGRGAGETQYF | TGTGCCTGGAGAGGGGGTCGGGGGGCGGGAGAGACCCAGTACTTC
NA | TRBJ2-1 | TRBV6-1 | many | CASSPRNNEQFF | TGTGCCAGCAGCCCGCGGAACAATGAGCAGTTCTTC
NA | TRBJ1-1 | TRBV5-6 | NA | CASSIDRISGVNTEAFF | TGTGCCAGCAGCATTGACAGAATCTCGGGCGTGAACACTGAAGCTTTCTTT
TRBD1 | TRBJ2-3 | TRBV5-1 | NA | CASSLDGTGGTDTQYF | TGCGCCAGCAGCTTGGACGGGACAGGGGGCACAGATACGCAGTATTTT
NA | TRBJ1-1 | TRBV12-5 | once | CASGLGGAITEAFF | TGTGCTAGTGGTTTAGGGGGGGCGATCACTGAAGCTTTCTTT
TRBD1 | TRBJ2-1 | TRBV5-1 | NA | CASSFTGAQIYNEQFF | TGCGCCAGCAGCTTTACAGGGGCCCAAATCTACAATGAGCAGTTCTTC
NA | TRBJ1-1 | TRBV19 | NA | CASSIDSFTEAFF | TGTGCCAGTAGTATCGACAGCTTCACTGAAGCTTTCTTT
TRBD2 | TRBJ2-5 | TRBV5-1 | NA | CASGSTSGSQETQYF | TGCGCCAGTGGATCGACTAGCGGGTCCCAAGAGACCCAGTACTTC
NA | TRBJ1-4 | TRBV5-1 | few | CASSHGGPSKEKLFF | TGCGCCAGCAGCCATGGAGGTCCGTCGAAGGAAAAACTGTTTTTT
NA | TRBJ1-1 | TRBV7-6 | NA | CASSLAGDNMNTEAFF | TGTGCCAGCAGCTTAGCGGGGGACAACATGAACACTGAAGCTTTCTTT
NA | TRBJ1-3 | TRBV30 | NA | CAWTQGLSGNTIYF | TGTGCCTGGACCCAGGGCCTCTCTGGAAACACCATATATTTT
TRBD2 | TRBJ2-7 | TRBV10-1 | NA | CASGTSGGKTYEQYF | TGCGCCAGTGGGACTAGCGGGGGGAAAACCTACGAGCAGTACTTC
NA | TRBJ2-3 | TRBV5-1 | NA | CASSFGLPDTQYF | TGCGCCAGCAGCTTTGGACTTCCAGATACGCAGTATTTT
NA | TRBJ1-1 | TRBV6-1 | NA | CASSEAWGVNTEAFF | TGTGCCAGCAGTGAAGCCTGGGGAGTCAACACTGAAGCTTTCTTT
TRBD2 | TRBJ2-3 | TRBV5-6 | NA | CASSLGGGAADTQYF | TGTGCCAGCAGCTTAGGCGGGGGGGCGGCAGATACGCAGTATTTT
NA | TRBJ1-4 | TRBV5-4 | NA | CASSLKQGFNEKLFF | TGTGCCAGCAGCCTCAAACAGGGATTTAATGAAAAACTGTTTTTT
NA | TRBJ1-1 | TRBV9 | NA | CASSVDMNTEAFF | TGTGCCAGCAGCGTAGACATGAACACTGAAGCTTTCTTT
NA | TRBJ2-5 | TRBV15 | NA | CATSRVNAGPEAQYF | TGTGCCACCAGCAGAGTGAATGCGGGGCCTGAGGCCCAGTACTTC
NA | TRBJ1-1 | TRBV29-1 | few | CSVERGVNTEAFF | TGCAGCGTTGAGCGGGGGGTGAACACTGAAGCTTTCTTT
TRBD2 | TRBJ2-1 | TRBV5-1 | NA | CASSLLGTSGANSYNEQFF | TGCGCCAGCAGCTTACTCGGGACTAGCGGGGCGAACTCCTACAATGAGCAGTTCTTC
NA | TRBJ1-6 | TRBV4-1 | NA | CASSPGLESPLHF | TGCGCCAGCAGCCCGGGACTAGAGTCACCCCTCCACTTT
NA | TRBJ1-1 | TRBV15 | NA | CATSGGRTEAFF | TGTGCCACCAGCGGGGGGAGGACTGAAGCTTTCTTT
NA | TRBJ1-5 | TRBV2 | NA | CASSENVPGLGQPQHF | TGTGCCAGCAGTGAAAATGTGCCAGGGCTAGGTCAGCCCCAGCATTTT
NA | TRBJ2-7 | TRBV9 | NA | CASSVGAESYEQYF | TGTGCCAGCAGCGTAGGGGCAGAGTCCTACGAGCAGTACTTC
TRBD1 | TRBJ1-2 | TRBV5-8 | NA | CASSTETGFRGYTF | TGTGCCAGCAGCACCGAGACAGGGTTCCGCGGCTACACCTTC
NA | TRBJ1-4 | TRBV18 | NA | CASSENRVYSEKLFF | TGTGCCAGCTCAGAGAACAGGGTCTATTCTGAAAAACTGTTTTTT